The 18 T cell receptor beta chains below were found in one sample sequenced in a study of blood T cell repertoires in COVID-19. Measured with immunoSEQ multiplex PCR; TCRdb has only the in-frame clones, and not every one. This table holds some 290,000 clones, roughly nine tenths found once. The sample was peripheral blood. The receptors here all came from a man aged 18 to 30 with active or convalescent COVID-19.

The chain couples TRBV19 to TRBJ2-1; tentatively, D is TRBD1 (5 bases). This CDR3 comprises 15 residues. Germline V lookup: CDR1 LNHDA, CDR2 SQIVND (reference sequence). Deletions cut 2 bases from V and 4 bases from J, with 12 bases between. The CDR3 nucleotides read TGTGCCAGTAGTATATCGGCAGGGCATTACAATGAGCAGTTCTTC. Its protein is CASSISAGHYNEQFF.

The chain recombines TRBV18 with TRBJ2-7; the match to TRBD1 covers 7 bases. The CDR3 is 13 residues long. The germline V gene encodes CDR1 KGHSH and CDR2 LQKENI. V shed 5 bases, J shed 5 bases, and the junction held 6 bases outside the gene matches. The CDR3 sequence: CASSTTGAHEQYF. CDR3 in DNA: TGTGCCAGCTCAACCACAGGGGCCCACGAGCAGTACTTC.

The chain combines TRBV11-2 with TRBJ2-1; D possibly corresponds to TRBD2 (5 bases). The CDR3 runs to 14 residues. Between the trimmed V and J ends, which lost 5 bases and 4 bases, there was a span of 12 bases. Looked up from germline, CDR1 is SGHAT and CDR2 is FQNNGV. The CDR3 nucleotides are TGTGCCAGCAGCCCCACCTGGAGGTACAATGAGCAGTTCTTC. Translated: CASSPTWRYNEQFF.

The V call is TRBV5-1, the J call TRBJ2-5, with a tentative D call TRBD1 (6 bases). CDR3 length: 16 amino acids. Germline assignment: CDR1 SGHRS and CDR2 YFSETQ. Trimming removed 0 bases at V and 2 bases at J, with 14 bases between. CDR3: CASSLGGGARQETQYF. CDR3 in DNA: TGCGCCAGCAGCTTGGGTGGGGGCGCTAGGCAAGAGACCCAGTACTTC.

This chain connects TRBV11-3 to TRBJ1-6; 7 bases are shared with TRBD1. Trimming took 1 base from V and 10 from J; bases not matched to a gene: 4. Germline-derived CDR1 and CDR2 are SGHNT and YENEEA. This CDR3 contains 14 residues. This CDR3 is CASSLAGGLSPLHF. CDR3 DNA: TGTGCCAGCAGCTTAGCAGGGGGTCTGTCACCCCTCCACTTT.

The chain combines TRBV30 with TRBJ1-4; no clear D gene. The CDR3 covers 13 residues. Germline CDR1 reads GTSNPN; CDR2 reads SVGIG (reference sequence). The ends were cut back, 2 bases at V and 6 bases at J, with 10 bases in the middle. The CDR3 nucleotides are TGTGCCTGGAGTCCCCAGGTAGATGAAAAACTGTTTTTT. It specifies CAWSPQVDEKLFF.

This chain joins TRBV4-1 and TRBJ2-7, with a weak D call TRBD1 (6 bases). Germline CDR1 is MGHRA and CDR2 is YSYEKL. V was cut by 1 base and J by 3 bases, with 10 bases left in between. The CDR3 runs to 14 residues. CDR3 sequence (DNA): TGCGCCAGCAGCCAAGGGGACATGAACTACGAGCAGTACTTC. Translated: CASSQGDMNYEQYF.

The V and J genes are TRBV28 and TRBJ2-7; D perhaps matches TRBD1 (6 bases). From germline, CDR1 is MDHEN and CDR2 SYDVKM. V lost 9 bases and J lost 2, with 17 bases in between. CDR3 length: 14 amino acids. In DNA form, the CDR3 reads TGTGCCAGTTTAAACGCCCAGGGGCCCTACGAGCAGTACTTC. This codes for CASLNAQGPYEQYF.

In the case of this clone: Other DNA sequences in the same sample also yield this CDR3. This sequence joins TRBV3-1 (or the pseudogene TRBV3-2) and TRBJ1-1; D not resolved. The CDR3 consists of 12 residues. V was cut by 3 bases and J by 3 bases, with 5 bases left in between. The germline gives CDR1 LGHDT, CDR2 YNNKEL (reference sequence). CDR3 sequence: CASSQSDTEAFF. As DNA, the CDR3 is TGTGCCAGCAGCCAGTCGGACACTGAAGCTTTCTTT.

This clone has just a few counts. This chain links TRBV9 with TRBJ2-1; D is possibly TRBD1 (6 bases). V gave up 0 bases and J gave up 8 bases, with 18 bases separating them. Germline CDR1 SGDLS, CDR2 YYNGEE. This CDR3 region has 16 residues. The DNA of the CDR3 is TGTGCCAGCAGCGTAGCCCCCCGTTCAGGGGTCGATGAGCAGTTCTTC. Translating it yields CASSVAPRSGVDEQFF.

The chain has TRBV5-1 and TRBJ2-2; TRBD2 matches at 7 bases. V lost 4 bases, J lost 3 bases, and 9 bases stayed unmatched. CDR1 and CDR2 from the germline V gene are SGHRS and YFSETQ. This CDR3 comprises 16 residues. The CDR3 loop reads CASSPGIREDTGELFF. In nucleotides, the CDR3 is TGCGCCAGCAGCCCAGGGATTCGGGAGGACACCGGGGAGCTGTTTTTT.

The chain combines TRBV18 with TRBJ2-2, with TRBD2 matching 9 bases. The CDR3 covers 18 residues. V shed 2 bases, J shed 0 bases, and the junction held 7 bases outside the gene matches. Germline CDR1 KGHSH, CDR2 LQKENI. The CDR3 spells CASSPKATSGSNTGELFF. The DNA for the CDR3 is TGTGCCAGCTCACCAAAAGCGACTAGCGGTTCGAACACCGGGGAGCTGTTTTTT. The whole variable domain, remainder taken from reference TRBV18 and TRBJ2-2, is NAGVMQNPRHLVRRRGQEARLRCSPMKGHSHVYWYRQLPEEGLKFMVYLQKENIIDESGMPKERFSAEFPKEGPSILRIQQVVRGDSAAYFCASSPKATSGSNTGELFFGEGSRLTVL.

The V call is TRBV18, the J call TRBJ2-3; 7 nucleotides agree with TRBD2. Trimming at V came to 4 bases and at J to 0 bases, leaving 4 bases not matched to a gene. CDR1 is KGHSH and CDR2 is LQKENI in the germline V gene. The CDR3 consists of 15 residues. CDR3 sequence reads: CASSRWTSSTDTQYF. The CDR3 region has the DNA TGTGCCAGCTCACGTTGGACTAGTAGCACAGATACGCAGTATTTT. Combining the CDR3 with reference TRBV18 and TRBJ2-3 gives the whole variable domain NAGVMQNPRHLVRRRGQEARLRCSPMKGHSHVYWYRQLPEEGLKFMVYLQKENIIDESGMPKERFSAEFPKEGPSILRIQQVVRGDSAAYFCASSRWTSSTDTQYFGPGTRLTVL.

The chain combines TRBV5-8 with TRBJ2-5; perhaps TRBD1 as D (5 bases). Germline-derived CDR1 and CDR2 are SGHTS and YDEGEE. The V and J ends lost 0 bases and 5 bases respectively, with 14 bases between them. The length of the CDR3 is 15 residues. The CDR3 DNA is TGTGCCAGCAGCTTGGCGCAGGGCTCGAGGGAGACCCAGTACTTC. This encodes CASSLAQGSRETQYF.

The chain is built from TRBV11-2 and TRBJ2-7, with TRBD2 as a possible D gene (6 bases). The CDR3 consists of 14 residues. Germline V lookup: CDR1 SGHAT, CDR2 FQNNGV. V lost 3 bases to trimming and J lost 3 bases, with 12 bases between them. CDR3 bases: TGTGCCAGCAGCTTTGGGGGGTCCTTCTACGAGCAGTACTTC. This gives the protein CASSFGGSFYEQYF.

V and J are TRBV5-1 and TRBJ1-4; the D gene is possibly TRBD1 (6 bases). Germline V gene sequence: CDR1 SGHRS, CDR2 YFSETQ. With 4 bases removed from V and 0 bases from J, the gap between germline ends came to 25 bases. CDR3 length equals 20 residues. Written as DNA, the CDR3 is TGCGCCAGCAGCCGGGAACACAGGGTGTCTTTATCCGCAACTAATGAAAAACTGTTTTTT. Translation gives CASSREHRVSLSATNEKLFF.

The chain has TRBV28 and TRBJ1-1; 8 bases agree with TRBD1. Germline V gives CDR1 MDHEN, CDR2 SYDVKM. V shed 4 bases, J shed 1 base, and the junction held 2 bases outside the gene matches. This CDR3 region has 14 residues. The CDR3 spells CASSWDRRNTEAFF. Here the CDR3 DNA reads TGTGCCAGCAGTTGGGACAGGAGGAACACTGAAGCTTTCTTT.

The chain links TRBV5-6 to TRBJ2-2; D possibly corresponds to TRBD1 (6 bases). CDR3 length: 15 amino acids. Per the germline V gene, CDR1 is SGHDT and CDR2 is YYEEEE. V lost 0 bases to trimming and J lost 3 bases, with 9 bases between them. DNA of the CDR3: TGTGCCAGCAGCTTGGCTGGGGGCCACACCGGGGAGCTGTTTTTT. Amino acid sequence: CASSLAGGHTGELFF.